The entry that follows covers one T cell receptor beta chain sequence. Antigen unknown. V trimming: 1 base; J trimming: 9 bases; junction bases outside the gene matches: 15. The germline gives CDR1 MDHEN, CDR2 SYDVKM. The CDR3 is 18 residues long. This entry is derived from a study of response to subunit inactivated influenza vaccine. Whole-study results and caveats: The authors offered the suggestion that each seasonal influenza vaccination recruits few new T cells.

A single record per CDR3 protein comes from TCRdb applying MiXCR to the RT-PCR reads. The sample gives under 550,000 distinct CDR3 sequences, about 7.6% of which show up once; roughly 13% is in the top ten. The sequence derives from a man between 50 and 70 years old who received an inactivated influenza vaccine. This specimen consisted of PBMCs from blood, obtained approximately 25 months after vaccination. The V call is TRBV28, the J call TRBJ1-6, with 7 positions matching TRBD1. The DNA of the CDR3 is TGTGCCAGCAGTTTATCCGGGACAGTCCTTCCCTTGGGTTCACCCCTCCACTTT. This encodes CASSLSGTVLPLGSPLHF.